Presented here are 7 T cell receptor beta chains from one specimen sequenced in a study of blood T cell repertoires in COVID-19. The repertoire was sequenced with immunoSEQ multiplex PCR; TCRdb's copy has only in-frame clones and lacks some. The top ten hold 0.95% to 1% of the sample, which has almost 400,000 clones, 85% to 90% seen once. The sample consisted of PBMCs or T cells enriched from blood (not recorded which). These receptors all stem from a woman younger than 45 with acute COVID-19.

This clone has a handful of counts. The chain recombines TRBV2 with TRBJ1-2, with D uncertain. CDR1 is SNHLY, CDR2 FYNNEI, per germline. V lost 7 bases to trimming and J lost 7 bases, with 16 bases between them. This CDR3 comprises 13 residues. The CDR3 loop is CASNLEGGGGYTF. The CDR3 DNA is TGTGCCAGCAATCTAGAGGGTGGAGGTGGCTACACCTTC. Drawing the rest from reference TRBV2 and TRBJ1-2, the complete variable domain is EPEVTQTPSHQVTQMGQEVILRCVPISNHLYFYWYRQILGQKVEFLVSFYNNEISEKSEIFDDQFSVERPDGSNFTLKIRSTKLEDSAMYFCASNLEGGGGYTFGSGTRLTVV.

This clone occurred once. This chain connects TRBV9 to TRBJ2-3; TRBD2 matches 7 bases. The V gene end was trimmed by 0 bases and the J gene end by 3 bases; junction bases not matched to a gene: 7. The CDR3 runs to 16 residues. Germline V gene lookup returns CDR1 SGDLS and CDR2 YYNGEE. CDR3 nucleotide sequence: TGTGCCAGCAGCGTAGGCCTAGCGGTCGGTACAGATACGCAGTATTTT. Residues: CASSVGLAVGTDTQYF.

The rearrangement joins TRBV6-5 to TRBJ2-7; 8 positions match TRBD1. The CDR3 sequence is 14 residues long. Germline V gene lookup returns CDR1 MNHEY and CDR2 SVGAGI. Germline trimming cut 6 bases from V and 5 bases from J; bases unmatched to any gene: 9. The CDR3 loop is CASRPGQGRDEQYF. The CDR3 DNA reads as TGTGCCAGCAGGCCAGGACAGGGTCGAGACGAGCAGTACTTC.

The genes are TRBV4-1 and TRBJ1-5; no definite D call. V gave up 1 base and J gave up 4 bases, with 8 bases separating them. Germline V lookup: CDR1 MGHRA, CDR2 YSYEKL. The CDR3 sequence is 14 residues long. The CDR3, as DNA: TGCGCCAGCAGCCAAGTGGACTTTAATCAGCCCCAGCATTTT. Protein product: CASSQVDFNQPQHF.

The chain uses TRBV5-6 and TRBJ1-3; 9 positions match TRBD1. The ends lost 7 bases at V and 4 bases at J; junction bases unmatched: 0. The CDR3 loop spans 12 amino acids. The germline gives CDR1 SGHDT, CDR2 YYEEEE. CDR3 region: CASGTGGNTIYF. Here the CDR3 DNA reads TGTGCCAGCGGGACAGGGGGAAACACCATATATTTT.

The chain combines TRBV9 with TRBJ2-3; TRBD2 matches 10 bases. The J segment lost 5 bases and the V segment lost 4 bases, leaving 10 bases of the junction unmatched. The CDR3 extends over 16 amino acids. Per the germline V gene, CDR1 is SGDLS and CDR2 is YYNGEE. CDR3 nucleotide sequence: TGTGCCAGCAGCCCATTAGCGGGGGGACCAGGAGATACGCAGTATTTT. Its translation is CASSPLAGGPGDTQYF.

This rearrangement joins TRBV21-1 to TRBJ1-4; TRBD1, the table's D call, was not compared with the DNA. TRBV21-1 has pseudogene status. The CDR3 is made up of 17 amino acids. CDR3 nucleotides: TGTGCCAGCAGCCAGTTACCCCCGGACAGGGGAGTAGAAAAACTGTTTTTT. Residues: CASSQLPPDRGVEKLFF.